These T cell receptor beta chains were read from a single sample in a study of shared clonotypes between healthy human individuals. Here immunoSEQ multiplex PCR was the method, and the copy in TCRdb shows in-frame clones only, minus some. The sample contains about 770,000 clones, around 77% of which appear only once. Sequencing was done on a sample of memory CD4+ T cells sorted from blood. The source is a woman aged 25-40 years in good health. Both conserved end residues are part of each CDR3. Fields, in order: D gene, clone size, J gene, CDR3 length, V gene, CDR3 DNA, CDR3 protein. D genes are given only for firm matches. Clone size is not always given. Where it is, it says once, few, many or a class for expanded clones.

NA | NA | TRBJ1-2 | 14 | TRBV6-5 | TGTGCCAGCACCCCCTCCCGACAGGCCTATGGCTACACCTTC | CASTPSRQAYGYTF
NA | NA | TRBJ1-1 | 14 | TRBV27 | TGTGCCAGCAGTTTCGCGGGGGCGCGGACTGAAGCTTTCTTT | CASSFAGARTEAFF
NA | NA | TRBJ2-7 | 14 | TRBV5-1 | TGCGCCAGCACTCGAGGGGCGGACTCCTACGAGCAGTACTTC | CASTRGADSYEQYF
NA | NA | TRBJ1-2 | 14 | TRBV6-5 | TGTGCCAGCAGGGGGAGCGTAACCTCCTATGGCTACACCTTC | CASRGSVTSYGYTF
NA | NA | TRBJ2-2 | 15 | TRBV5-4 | TGTGCCAGCAGCTTGGCCCTAACAGGGCCCGGGGAGCTGTTTTTT | CASSLALTGPGELFF
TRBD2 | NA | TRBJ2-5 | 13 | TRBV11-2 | TGTGCCAGCAGCTCCCAGCGGGACGAGACCCAGTACTTC | CASSSQRDETQYF
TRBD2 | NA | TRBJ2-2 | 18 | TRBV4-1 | TGCGCCAGCAGCCAGATCAGCGGGAGGGCCCCGTACACCGGGGAGCTGTTTTTT | CASSQISGRAPYTGELFF
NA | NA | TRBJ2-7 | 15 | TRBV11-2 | TGTGCCAGCAGCCATTGGGCCCTTAGCTCCTACGAGCAGTACTTC | CASSHWALSSYEQYF
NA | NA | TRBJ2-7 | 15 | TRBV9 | TGTGCCAGCAGCGTACGTGGCGAGAACTCCTACGAGCAGTACTTC | CASSVRGENSYEQYF
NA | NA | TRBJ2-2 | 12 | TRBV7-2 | TGTGCCAGCAGCTTAGATATCGGGGAGCTGTTTTTT | CASSLDIGELFF
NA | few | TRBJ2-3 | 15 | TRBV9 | TGTGCCAGCAGCCCATCCCTGACTGGGACAGATACGCAGTATTTT | CASSPSLTGTDTQYF
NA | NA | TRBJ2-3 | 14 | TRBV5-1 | TGCGCCAGCAGCTTCGCCGGGCCGGAGGATACGCAGTATTTT | CASSFAGPEDTQYF
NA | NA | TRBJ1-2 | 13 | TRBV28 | TGTGCCAGCAGTTCGTCGAGAAATAGAGGCTACACCTTC | CASSSSRNRGYTF
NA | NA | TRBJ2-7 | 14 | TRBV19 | TGTGCCAGCAAGTATAGCGTCGGGGCCTACGAGCAGTACTTC | CASKYSVGAYEQYF
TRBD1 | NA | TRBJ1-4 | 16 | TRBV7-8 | TGTGCCAGCAGCCCAGACCGGACAGGGGAAGGCGAAAAACTGTTTTTT | CASSPDRTGEGEKLFF
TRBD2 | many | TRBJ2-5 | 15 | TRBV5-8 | TGTGCCAGCAGTGCTAGCGGGAGCGCGGTAGAGACCCAGTACTTC | CASSASGSAVETQYF
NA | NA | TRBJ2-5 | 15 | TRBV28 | TGTGCCAGCAGACCGACGTTCCGGGCCCTCGGGACCCAGTACTTC | CASRPTFRALGTQYF
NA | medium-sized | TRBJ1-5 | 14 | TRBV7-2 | TGTGCCAGCACGGGCGGCCAGTATGATCAGCCCCAGCATTTT | CASTGGQYDQPQHF
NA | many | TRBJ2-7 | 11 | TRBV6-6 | TGTGCCAGCAGTTACTCGAGCGAGCAGTACTTC | CASSYSSEQYF
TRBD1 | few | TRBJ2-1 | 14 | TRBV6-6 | TGTGCCAGCCGGGACAGGGGCTCCTACAATGAGCAGTTCTTC | CASRDRGSYNEQFF
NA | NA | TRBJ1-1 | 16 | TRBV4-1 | TGCGCCAGCAGCCAAGAAAGGGGCAGAGGATACACTGAAGCTTTCTTT | CASSQERGRGYTEAFF
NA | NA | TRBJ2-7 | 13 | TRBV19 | TGTGCCAGTAGTATTAAGGCAGCACGCGAGCAGTACTTC | CASSIKAAREQYF
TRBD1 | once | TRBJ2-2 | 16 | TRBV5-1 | TGCGCCAGCAGCTTGGGAAGGGGGCGCTTGTCCGGGGAGCTGTTTTTT | CASSLGRGRLSGELFF
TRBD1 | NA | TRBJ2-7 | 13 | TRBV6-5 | TGTGCCAGCAGAAGGGGGACAGACTACGAGCAGTACTTC | CASRRGTDYEQYF
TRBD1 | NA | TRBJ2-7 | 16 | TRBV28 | TGTGCCAGCGTCCCGGGACAGGGTCATTTTTTCTACGAGCAGTACTTC | CASVPGQGHFFYEQYF
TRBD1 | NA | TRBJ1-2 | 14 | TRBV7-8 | TGTGCCAGCAGCTTGGGACAGGGGGCGGTTGGCTACACCTTC | CASSLGQGAVGYTF
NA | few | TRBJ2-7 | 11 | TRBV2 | TGTGCCAGCAGTCGACTGGGGGAGCAGTACTTC | CASSRLGEQYF
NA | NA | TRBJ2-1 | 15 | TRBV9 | TGTGCCAGCAGCGTCGACAGGCTATTAAACAATGAGCAGTTCTTC | CASSVDRLLNNEQFF
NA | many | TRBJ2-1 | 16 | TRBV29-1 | TGCAGCGTCCAAAGGGTGCGGCTGAGCTCCTACAATGAGCAGTTCTTC | CSVQRVRLSSYNEQFF
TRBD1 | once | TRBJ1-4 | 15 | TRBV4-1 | TGCGCCAGCAGCTTCCGGGACAGGAGAATGGAAAAACTGTTTTTT | CASSFRDRRMEKLFF
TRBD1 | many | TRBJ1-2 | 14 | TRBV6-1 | TGTGCCAGTACGACAGGGGGCGTTGGATATGGCTACACCTTC | CASTTGGVGYGYTF
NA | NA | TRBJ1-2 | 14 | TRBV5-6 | TGTGCCAGCAGCTTGGCTCAGCTAGACTATGGCTACACCTTC | CASSLAQLDYGYTF
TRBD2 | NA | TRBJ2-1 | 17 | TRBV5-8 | TGTGCCAGCAGCGCTCTCGTGGGAGGGCCTACGTTGAATGAGCAGTTCTTC | CASSALVGGPTLNEQFF
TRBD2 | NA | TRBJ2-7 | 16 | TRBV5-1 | TGCGCCAGCAGCTCGATCGCGGGACTACCAACCTACGAGCAGTACTTC | CASSSIAGLPTYEQYF
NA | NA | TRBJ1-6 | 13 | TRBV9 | TGTGCCAGCAGCGTAGGAGTGAATTCACCCCTCCACTTT | CASSVGVNSPLHF
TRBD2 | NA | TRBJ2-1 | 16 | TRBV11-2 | TGTGCCAGCAGCGTAAACGGAGCGGGAGGCCTGGATGAGCAGTTCTTC | CASSVNGAGGLDEQFF
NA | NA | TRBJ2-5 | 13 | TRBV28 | TGTGCCAGCAGCAAGGGCGGCCAAGAGACCCAGTACTTC | CASSKGGQETQYF
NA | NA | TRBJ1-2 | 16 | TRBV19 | TGTGCCAGTAGTATAGCCCTTGACAGCGCAGTCTATGGCTACACCTTC | CASSIALDSAVYGYTF
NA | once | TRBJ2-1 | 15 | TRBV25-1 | TGTGCCAGCAGTGATCCCAGCAGCTCCTACAATGAGCAGTTCTTC | CASSDPSSSYNEQFF
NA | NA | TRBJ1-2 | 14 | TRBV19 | TGTGCCAGTAGTATTGACGATGTCTTGGGTGGCTACACCTTC | CASSIDDVLGGYTF
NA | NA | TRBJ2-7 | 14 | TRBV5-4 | TGTGCCAGCAGCTTGGTCTCAGCTAGCGATGAGCAGTACTTC | CASSLVSASDEQYF
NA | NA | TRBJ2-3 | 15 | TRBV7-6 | TGTGCCAGCAGCGTAAGCCCTGGTGGCACAGATACGCAGTATTTT | CASSVSPGGTDTQYF
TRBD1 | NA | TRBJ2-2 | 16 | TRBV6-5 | TGTGCCAGCAGTTACTTGCAGGGGGCGAACACCGGGGAGCTGTTTTTT | CASSYLQGANTGELFF
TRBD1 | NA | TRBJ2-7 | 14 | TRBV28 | TGTGCCAGCACCGACGGACAGGGCAATTACGAGCAGTACTTC | CASTDGQGNYEQYF
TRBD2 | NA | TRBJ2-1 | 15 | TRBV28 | TGTGCCACAATGGGGGTCGGCCTAGCGGGAACTGAGCAGTTCTTC | CATMGVGLAGTEQFF
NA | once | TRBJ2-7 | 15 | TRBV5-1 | TGCGCCAGCAGCACAGGACTTGGGGGCACCTACGAGCAGTACTTC | CASSTGLGGTYEQYF
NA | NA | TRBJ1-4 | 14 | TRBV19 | TGTGCCAGTAGTATATCGGTTGCTAATGAAAAACTGTTTTTT | CASSISVANEKLFF
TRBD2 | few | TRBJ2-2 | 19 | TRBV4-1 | TGCGCCAGCAGCCAAGGGTATGCCACTAGCGCCAGACGCACCGGGGAGCTGTTTTTT | CASSQGYATSARRTGELFF
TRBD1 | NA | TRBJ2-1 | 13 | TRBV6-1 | TGTGCCAGCAGCGAGACAGGGGCGGTAAGGCTGTTCTTC | CASSETGAVRLFF
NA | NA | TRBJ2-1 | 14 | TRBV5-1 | TGCGCCAGCAGCTTAGGGACCGAGGTCAATGAGCAGTTCTTC | CASSLGTEVNEQFF